The source of this T cell receptor (beta chain) is a study of T cells after posttransplantation cyclophosphamide. As concerns this clone: Its specificity is not known.

Measured with immunoSEQ multiplex PCR; TCRdb has only the in-frame clones, and not every one. The repertoire includes more than 30,000 clones, around nine tenths of them detected once, and roughly 0.25% sits in the top ten. Germline V CDR1 and CDR2: MDHEN, SYDVKM. The CDR3 runs 14 residues. V was trimmed by 1 base and J by 5 bases, leaving 9 bases between them. The naive gate required viable CD3+CD4+ or CD3+CD8+ cells with CCR7+CD45RA+CD45RO-CD95-CD27+CD28+ phenotype. The related graft donor's blood sample was taken on the day of bone marrow donation. Study observations and caveats: Later post-transplant blood repertoires were often dominated by donor CD8+ memory clones. TRB overlap between skin or GI tissue T cells and blood was limited.

The clonotype originates from a woman aged 55-75 years in good health, CMV-negative, and a related stem cell transplant donor. Sequenced input: naive CD4+ T cells sorted from PBMCs. The chain uses TRBV28 and TRBJ2-1; D not resolved. This CDR3 is CASSLSWQNNEQFF. The DNA of the CDR3 is TGTGCCAGCAGTTTATCCTGGCAGAACAATGAGCAGTTCTTC.